The TCR beta chain under discussion was sequenced for a study of shared clonotypes between healthy human individuals. Deep-level assay runs were performed. This table comes from immunoSEQ multiplex PCR, and its TCRdb copy is limited to in-frame clones, with some not included. The repertoire holds over a million clones, with around three quarters as singletons. V lost 5 bases and J lost 4, with 8 bases in between. Per the germline V gene, CDR1 is SGDLS and CDR2 is YYNGEE. The CDR3 sequence is 12 residues long. Input material: memory CD4+ T cells from PBMCs. The subset is: CD45RA-negative fraction. The chain joins TRBV9 to TRBJ2-3; D might be TRBD2 (6 bases). The sequence was collected from a man aged 18 to 30 in good health. Some clones in this sample may be carry-over from other donors' samples. DNA of the CDR3: TGTGCCAGCAGGGGGGAGGCAGATACGCAGTATTTT. Translated, it gives CASRGEADTQYF.